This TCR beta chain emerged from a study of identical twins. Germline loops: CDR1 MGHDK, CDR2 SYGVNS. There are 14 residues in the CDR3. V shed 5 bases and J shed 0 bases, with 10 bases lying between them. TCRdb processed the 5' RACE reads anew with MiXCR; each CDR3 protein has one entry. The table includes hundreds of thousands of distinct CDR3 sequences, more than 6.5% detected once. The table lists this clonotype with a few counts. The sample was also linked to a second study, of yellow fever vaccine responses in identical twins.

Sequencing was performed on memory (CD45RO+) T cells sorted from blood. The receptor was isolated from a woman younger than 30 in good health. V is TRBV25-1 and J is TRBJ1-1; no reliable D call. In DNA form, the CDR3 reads TGTGCCAGCAGTTCCCGAGTTCTGAACACTGAAGCTTTCTTT. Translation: CASSSRVLNTEAFF.